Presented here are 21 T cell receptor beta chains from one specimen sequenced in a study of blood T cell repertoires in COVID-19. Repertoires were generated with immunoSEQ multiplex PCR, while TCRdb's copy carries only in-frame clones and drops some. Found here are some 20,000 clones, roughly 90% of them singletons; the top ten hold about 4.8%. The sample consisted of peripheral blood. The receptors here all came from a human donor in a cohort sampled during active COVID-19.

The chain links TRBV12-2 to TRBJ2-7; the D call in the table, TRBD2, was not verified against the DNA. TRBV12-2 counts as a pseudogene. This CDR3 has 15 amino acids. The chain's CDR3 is CASRLGGGGPWEQYF. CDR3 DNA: TGTGCAAGTCGCTTAGGCGGGGGCGGCCCGTGGGAGCAGTACTTC.

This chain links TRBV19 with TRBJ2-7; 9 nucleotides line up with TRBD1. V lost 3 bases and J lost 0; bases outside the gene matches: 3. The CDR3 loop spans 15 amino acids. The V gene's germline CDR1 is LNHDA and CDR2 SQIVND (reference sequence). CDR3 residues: CASSMGQGLSYEQYF. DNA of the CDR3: TGTGCCAGTAGTATGGGACAGGGTCTCTCCTACGAGCAGTACTTC.

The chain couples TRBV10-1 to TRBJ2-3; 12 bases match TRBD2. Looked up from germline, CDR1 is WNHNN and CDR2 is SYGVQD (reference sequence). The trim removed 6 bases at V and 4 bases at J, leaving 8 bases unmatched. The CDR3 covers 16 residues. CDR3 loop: CASSLTSGSGADTQYF. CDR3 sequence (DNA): TGCGCCAGCAGCCTGACTAGCGGGAGTGGCGCAGATACGCAGTATTTT.

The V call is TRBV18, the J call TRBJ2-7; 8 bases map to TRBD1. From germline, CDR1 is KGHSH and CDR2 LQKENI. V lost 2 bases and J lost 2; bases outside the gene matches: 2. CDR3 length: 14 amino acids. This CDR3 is CASSPVQGAYEQYF. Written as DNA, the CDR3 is TGTGCCAGCTCACCAGTACAGGGGGCCTACGAGCAGTACTTC. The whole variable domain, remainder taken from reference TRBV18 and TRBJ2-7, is NAGVMQNPRHLVRRRGQEARLRCSPMKGHSHVYWYRQLPEEGLKFMVYLQKENIIDESGMPKERFSAEFPKEGPSILRIQQVVRGDSAAYFCASSPVQGAYEQYFGPGTRLTVT.

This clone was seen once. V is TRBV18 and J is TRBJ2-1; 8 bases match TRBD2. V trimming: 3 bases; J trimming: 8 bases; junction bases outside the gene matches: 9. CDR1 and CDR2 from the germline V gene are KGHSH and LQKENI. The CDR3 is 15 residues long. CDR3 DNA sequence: TGTGCCAGCTCACCCCAGGGCAGCGGGAGCGATGAGCAGTTCTTC. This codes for CASSPQGSGSDEQFF.

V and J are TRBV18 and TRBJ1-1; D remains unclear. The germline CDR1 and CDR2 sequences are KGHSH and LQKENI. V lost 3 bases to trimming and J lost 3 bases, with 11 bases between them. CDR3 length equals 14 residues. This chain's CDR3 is CASSPGLAHTEAFF. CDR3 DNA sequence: TGTGCCAGCTCACCCGGACTAGCACACACTGAAGCTTTCTTT.

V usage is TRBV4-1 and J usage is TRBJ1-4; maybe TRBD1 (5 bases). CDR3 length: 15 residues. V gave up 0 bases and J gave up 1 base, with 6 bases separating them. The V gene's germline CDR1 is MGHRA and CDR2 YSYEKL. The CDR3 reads CASSQDRVTNEKLFF. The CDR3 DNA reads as TGCGCCAGCAGCCAAGACAGGGTAACTAATGAAAAACTGTTTTTT.

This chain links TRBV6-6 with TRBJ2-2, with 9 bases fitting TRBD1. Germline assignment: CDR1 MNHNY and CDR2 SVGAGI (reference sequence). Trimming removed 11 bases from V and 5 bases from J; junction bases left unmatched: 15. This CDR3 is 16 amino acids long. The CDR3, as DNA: TGTGCCGTCTCGAGCCCCGGGACAGGGCTAACCGGGGAGCTGTTTTTT. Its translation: CAVSSPGTGLTGELFF.

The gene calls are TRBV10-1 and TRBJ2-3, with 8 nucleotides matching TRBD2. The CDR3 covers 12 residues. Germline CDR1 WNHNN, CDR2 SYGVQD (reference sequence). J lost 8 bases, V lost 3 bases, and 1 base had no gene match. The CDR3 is CASSDAGGTQYF. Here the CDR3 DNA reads TGCGCCAGCAGTGACGCGGGAGGTACGCAGTATTTT.

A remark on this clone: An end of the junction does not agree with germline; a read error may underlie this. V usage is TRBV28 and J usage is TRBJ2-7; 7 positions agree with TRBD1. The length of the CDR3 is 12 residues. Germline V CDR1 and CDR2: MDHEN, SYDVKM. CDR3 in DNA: TGTGCCAGCAGTTCGCAGTGGGACAGATACTTCTTC. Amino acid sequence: CASSSQWDRYFF.

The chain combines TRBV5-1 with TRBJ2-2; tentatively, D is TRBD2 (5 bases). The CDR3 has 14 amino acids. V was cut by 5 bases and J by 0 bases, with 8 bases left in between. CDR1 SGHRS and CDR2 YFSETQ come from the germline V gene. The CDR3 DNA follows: TGCGCCAGCAGTTATAGCGCGAACACCGGGGAGCTGTTTTTT. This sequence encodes CASSYSANTGELFF. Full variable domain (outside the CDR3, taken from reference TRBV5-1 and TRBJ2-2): KAGVTQTPRYLIKTRGQQVTLSCSPISGHRSVSWYQQTPGQGLQFLFEYFSETQRNKGNFPGRFSGRQFSNSRSEMNVSTLELGDSALYLCASSYSANTGELFFGEGSRLTVL.

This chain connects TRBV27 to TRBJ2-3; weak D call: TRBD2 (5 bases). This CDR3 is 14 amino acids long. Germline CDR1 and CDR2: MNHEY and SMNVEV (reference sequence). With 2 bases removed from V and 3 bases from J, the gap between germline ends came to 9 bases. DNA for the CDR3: TGTGCCAGCAGTTTAACCCGGGATACAGATACGCAGTATTTT. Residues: CASSLTRDTDTQYF.

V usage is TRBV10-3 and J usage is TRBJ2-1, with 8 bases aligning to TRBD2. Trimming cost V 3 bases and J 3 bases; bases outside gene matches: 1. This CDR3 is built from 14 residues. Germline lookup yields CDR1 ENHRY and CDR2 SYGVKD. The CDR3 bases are TGTGCCATCAGTGACACTAGCGGCTACAATGAGCAGTTCTTC. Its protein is CAISDTSGYNEQFF.

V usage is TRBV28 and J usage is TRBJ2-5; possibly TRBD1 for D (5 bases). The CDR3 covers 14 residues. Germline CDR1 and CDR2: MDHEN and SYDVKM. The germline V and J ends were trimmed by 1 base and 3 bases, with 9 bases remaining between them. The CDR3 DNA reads TGTGCCAGCAGTTTATACAGGTCGAAAGAGACCCAGTACTTC. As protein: CASSLYRSKETQYF.

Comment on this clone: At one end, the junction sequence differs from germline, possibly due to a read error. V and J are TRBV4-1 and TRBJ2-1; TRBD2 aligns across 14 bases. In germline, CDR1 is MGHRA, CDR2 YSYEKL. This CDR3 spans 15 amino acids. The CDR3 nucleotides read TGCGCCAGCAGCCAAGAAGGACTAGCGGGAGGCCAGCACTTCTTC. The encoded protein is CASSQEGLAGGQHFF.

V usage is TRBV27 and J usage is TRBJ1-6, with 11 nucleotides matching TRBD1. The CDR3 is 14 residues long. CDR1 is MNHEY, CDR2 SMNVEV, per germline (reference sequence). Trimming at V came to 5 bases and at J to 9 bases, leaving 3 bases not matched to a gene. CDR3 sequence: CASSQGTGGSPLHF. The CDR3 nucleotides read TGTGCCAGCAGTCAGGGGACAGGGGGTTCACCCCTCCACTTT.

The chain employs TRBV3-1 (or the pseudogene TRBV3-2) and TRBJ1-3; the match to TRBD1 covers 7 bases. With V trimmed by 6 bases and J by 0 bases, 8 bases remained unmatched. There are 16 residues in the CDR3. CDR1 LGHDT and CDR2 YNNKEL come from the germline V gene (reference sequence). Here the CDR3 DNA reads TGTGCCAGCAGTCGATACCGGGACAGCTCTGGAAACACCATATATTTT. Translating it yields CASSRYRDSSGNTIYF.

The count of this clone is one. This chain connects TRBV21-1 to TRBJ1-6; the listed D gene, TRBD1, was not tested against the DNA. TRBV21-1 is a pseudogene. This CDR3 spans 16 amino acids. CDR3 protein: CASSKGSGGDNSPLHF. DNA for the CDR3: TGTGCCAGCAGCAAAGGATCAGGGGGAGATAATTCACCCCTCCACTTT.

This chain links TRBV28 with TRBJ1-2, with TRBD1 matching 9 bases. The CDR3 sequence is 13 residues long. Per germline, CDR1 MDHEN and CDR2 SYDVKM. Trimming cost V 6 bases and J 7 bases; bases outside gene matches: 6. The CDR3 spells CASSQGTGIGYTF. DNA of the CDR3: TGTGCCAGCAGCCAAGGGACAGGGATTGGCTACACCTTC.

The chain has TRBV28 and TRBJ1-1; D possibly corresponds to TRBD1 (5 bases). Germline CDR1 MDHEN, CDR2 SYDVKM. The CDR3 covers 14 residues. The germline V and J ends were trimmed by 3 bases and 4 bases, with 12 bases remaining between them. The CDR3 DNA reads TGTGCCAGCAGTTTGGCTGGGGGGGGCACTGAAGCTTTCTTT. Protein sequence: CASSLAGGGTEAFF.

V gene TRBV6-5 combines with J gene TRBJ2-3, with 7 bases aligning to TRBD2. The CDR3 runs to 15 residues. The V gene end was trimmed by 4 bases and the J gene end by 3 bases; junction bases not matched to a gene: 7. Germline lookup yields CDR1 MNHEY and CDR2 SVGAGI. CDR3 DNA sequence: TGTGCCAGCAGTTTGCGGGCGGGAGCAACAGATACGCAGTATTTT. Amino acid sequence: CASSLRAGATDTQYF.